The rows below give T cell receptor beta chains drawn from one sample of a study of T cells in Graves' hyperthyroidism and ophthalmopathy. TCRdb passed the multiplex PCR reads through MiXCR, listing each CDR3 protein once. The table includes 730,000 or so distinct CDR3 sequences, about 17% detected once. The sequencing input was blood. Receptors originate from a woman in her fifties or sixties with Graves' hyperthyroidism that later progressed to Graves' ophthalmopathy. CDR3s include the opening cysteine and the closing phenylalanine or tryptophan. A D gene is named only where the DNA matches it firmly. Size values are once, few and many counts, or a class for expanded clones, and some rows have none.

V gene: TRBV5-5; clone size: few; J gene: TRBJ2-4; D gene: .; CDR3 protein: CASSLGTGINIQYF; CDR3 DNA: TGTGCCAGCAGCTTGGGGACGGGAATAAACATTCAGTACTTC
V gene: TRBV10-3; clone size: few; J gene: TRBJ2-3; D gene: .; CDR3 protein: CAISESGRGGTDTQYF; CDR3 DNA: TGTGCCATCAGTGAGTCGGGAAGGGGAGGCACAGATACGCAGTATTTT
V gene: TRBV20-1; clone size: many; J gene: TRBJ2-7; D gene: .; CDR3 protein: CSARATDQGEQYF; CDR3 DNA: TGCAGTGCTAGAGCCACGGATCAAGGCGAGCAGTACTTC
V gene: TRBV20-1; clone size: .; J gene: TRBJ2-7; D gene: .; CDR3 protein: CSAREAGHLYEQYF; CDR3 DNA: TGCAGTGCTAGAGAAGCCGGTCATTTGTACGAGCAGTACTTC
V gene: TRBV6-1; clone size: .; J gene: TRBJ1-1; D gene: .; CDR3 protein: CASRGWNTEAFF; CDR3 DNA: TGTGCCAGCAGGGGCTGGAACACTGAAGCTTTCTTT
V gene: TRBV5-1; clone size: .; J gene: TRBJ2-7; D gene: TRBD2; CDR3 protein: CASSLGLAVVEQYF; CDR3 DNA: TGCGCCAGCAGCTTGGGACTAGCGGTTGTCGAGCAGTACTTC
V gene: TRBV6-1; clone size: .; J gene: TRBJ2-7; D gene: .; CDR3 protein: CASRDRSSYEQYF; CDR3 DNA: TGTGCCAGCAGGGACCGGAGTAGCTACGAGCAGTACTTC
V gene: TRBV2; clone size: many; J gene: TRBJ2-2; D gene: .; CDR3 protein: CASSPPVRGNTGELFF; CDR3 DNA: TGTGCCAGCAGTCCCCCGGTCAGGGGGAACACCGGGGAGCTGTTTTTT
V gene: TRBV5-1; clone size: many; J gene: TRBJ1-1; D gene: TRBD1; CDR3 protein: CASSLTAPPGQGGTTEAFF; CDR3 DNA: TGCGCCAGCAGCTTGACCGCCCCACCGGGACAGGGAGGAACCACTGAAGCTTTCTTT
V gene: TRBV7-6; clone size: .; J gene: TRBJ2-1; D gene: TRBD2; CDR3 protein: CASSLATSGGAVGEQFF; CDR3 DNA: TGTGCCAGCAGCTTAGCGACTAGCGGGGGGGCGGTAGGTGAGCAGTTCTTC
V gene: TRBV2; clone size: many; J gene: TRBJ1-3; D gene: TRBD1; CDR3 protein: CASSESRTGPISGNTIYF; CDR3 DNA: TGTGCCAGCAGTGAGAGTCGGACAGGGCCCATCTCTGGAAACACCATATATTTT
V gene: TRBV29-1; clone size: .; J gene: TRBJ2-6; D gene: .; CDR3 protein: CSVRGQISGANVLTF; CDR3 DNA: TGCAGCGTTAGAGGACAGATCTCTGGGGCCAACGTCCTGACTTTC
V gene: TRBV10-2; clone size: .; J gene: TRBJ2-5; D gene: TRBD1; CDR3 protein: CASSEDRVLETQYF; CDR3 DNA: TGCGCCAGCAGTGAGGACAGGGTTTTGGAGACCCAGTACTTC
V gene: TRBV4-2; clone size: .; J gene: TRBJ1-2; D gene: .; CDR3 protein: CASSQDAPHRARSMGYTF; CDR3 DNA: TGTGCCAGCAGCCAAGATGCCCCTCACCGGGCACGATCTATGGGCTACACCTTC
V gene: TRBV5-1; clone size: many; J gene: TRBJ2-3; D gene: .; CDR3 protein: CASSPLRDSNTQYF; CDR3 DNA: TGCGCCAGCAGCCCCCTGAGGGATTCGAATACGCAGTATTTT
V gene: TRBV29-1; clone size: .; J gene: TRBJ2-1; D gene: .; CDR3 protein: CSVEGDWSSYNEQFF; CDR3 DNA: TGCAGCGTTGAAGGAGACTGGAGCTCCTACAATGAGCAGTTCTTC
V gene: TRBV20-1; clone size: many; J gene: TRBJ1-2; D gene: .; CDR3 protein: CSARAGRDWGGYTF; CDR3 DNA: TGCAGTGCTAGAGCGGGCAGGGACTGGGGTGGCTACACCTTC
V gene: TRBV11-2; clone size: many; J gene: TRBJ1-6; D gene: .; CDR3 protein: CASSLLRGSYNSPLHF; CDR3 DNA: TGTGCCAGCAGCCTCCTAAGGGGATCCTATAATTCACCCCTCCACTTT
V gene: TRBV5-1; clone size: .; J gene: TRBJ1-3; D gene: .; CDR3 protein: CASSLSGTTLAGNTIYF; CDR3 DNA: TGCGCCAGCAGCTTATCCGGGACTACTCTAGCTGGAAACACCATATATTTT
V gene: TRBV20-1; clone size: few; J gene: TRBJ1-1; D gene: .; CDR3 protein: CSARDWEGRGLNTEAFF; CDR3 DNA: TGCAGTGCTAGAGATTGGGAGGGCCGGGGGTTGAACACTGAAGCTTTCTTT
V gene: TRBV5-6; clone size: .; J gene: TRBJ2-4; D gene: TRBD2; CDR3 protein: CASSFLAGGPSAKNIQYF; CDR3 DNA: TGTGCCAGCAGCTTCCTAGCGGGGGGGCCGAGTGCTAAAAACATTCAGTACTTC
V gene: TRBV9; clone size: few; J gene: TRBJ2-2; D gene: .; CDR3 protein: CASSVRPNTGELFF; CDR3 DNA: TGTGCCAGCAGCGTACGTCCGAACACCGGGGAGCTGTTTTTT
V gene: TRBV29-1; clone size: few; J gene: TRBJ2-2; D gene: TRBD1; CDR3 protein: CSVDRGHTGELFF; CDR3 DNA: TGCAGCGTCGACAGGGGGCATACCGGGGAGCTGTTTTTT
V gene: TRBV6-1; clone size: .; J gene: TRBJ1-1; D gene: .; CDR3 protein: CASRYDGPNTEAFF; CDR3 DNA: TGTGCCAGCAGGTACGACGGTCCGAACACTGAAGCTTTCTTT
V gene: TRBV3-1; clone size: .; J gene: TRBJ2-2; D gene: TRBD2; CDR3 protein: CASSHRTSGVTNTGELFF; CDR3 DNA: TGTGCCAGCAGCCACCGGACTAGCGGGGTGACGAACACCGGGGAGCTGTTTTTT
V gene: TRBV20-1; clone size: .; J gene: TRBJ1-2; D gene: TRBD1; CDR3 protein: CSAQTGGDYGYTF; CDR3 DNA: TGCAGTGCGCAGACAGGGGGCGATTATGGCTACACCTTC
V gene: TRBV20-1; clone size: few; J gene: TRBJ2-3; D gene: TRBD2; CDR3 protein: CSARLAGGLTDTQYF; CDR3 DNA: TGCAGTGCTAGACTAGCGGGGGGCCTCACAGATACGCAGTATTTT
V gene: TRBV19; clone size: few; J gene: TRBJ1-5; D gene: .; CDR3 protein: CASEQGYSNQPQHF; CDR3 DNA: TGTGCCAGTGAGCAGGGGTATAGCAATCAGCCCCAGCATTTT
V gene: TRBV20-1; clone size: few; J gene: TRBJ1-5; D gene: TRBD1; CDR3 protein: CSARGTGFSNQPQHF; CDR3 DNA: TGCAGTGCCCGCGGGACAGGGTTTAGCAATCAGCCCCAGCATTTT
V gene: TRBV30; clone size: .; J gene: TRBJ1-6; D gene: TRBD1; CDR3 protein: CAWSVPGQGNSPLHF; CDR3 DNA: TGTGCCTGGAGTGTACCGGGACAGGGGAATTCACCCCTCCACTTT
V gene: TRBV4-1; clone size: .; J gene: TRBJ1-2; D gene: .; CDR3 protein: CASSQAKHYGYTF; CDR3 DNA: TGCGCCAGCAGCCAAGCTAAGCACTATGGCTACACCTTC
V gene: TRBV30; clone size: many; J gene: TRBJ2-3; D gene: .; CDR3 protein: CAWRDPLTDTQYF; CDR3 DNA: TGTGCCTGGAGGGACCCACTGACAGATACGCAGTATTTT
V gene: TRBV18; clone size: many; J gene: TRBJ1-4; D gene: .; CDR3 protein: CASSPSGTNEKLFF; CDR3 DNA: TGTGCCAGCTCACCCTCAGGAACTAATGAAAAACTGTTTTTT
V gene: TRBV2; clone size: many; J gene: TRBJ1-3; D gene: TRBD1; CDR3 protein: CASSEAGQISGNTIYF; CDR3 DNA: TGTGCCAGCAGTGAAGCGGGACAGATCTCTGGAAACACCATATATTTT
V gene: TRBV6-2/TRBV6-3; clone size: .; J gene: TRBJ1-5; D gene: .; CDR3 protein: CASSWGGANQPQHF; CDR3 DNA: TGTGCCAGCTCCTGGGGGGGGGCTAACCAGCCCCAGCATTTT
V gene: TRBV6-2/TRBV6-3; clone size: many; J gene: TRBJ2-1; D gene: .; CDR3 protein: CASSASISYNEQFF; CDR3 DNA: TGTGCCAGCAGTGCTAGTATATCCTACAATGAGCAGTTCTTC
V gene: TRBV7-9; clone size: .; J gene: TRBJ2-5; D gene: .; CDR3 protein: CASSPSRLMTGLAETQYF; CDR3 DNA: TGTGCCAGCAGCCCGTCTAGGTTGATGACAGGTTTAGCCGAGACCCAGTACTTC
V gene: TRBV20-1; clone size: .; J gene: TRBJ1-5; D gene: .; CDR3 protein: CSARVTGSWNQPQHF; CDR3 DNA: TGCAGTGCTAGGGTGACAGGCTCATGGAATCAGCCCCAGCATTTT
V gene: TRBV20-1; clone size: few; J gene: TRBJ2-3; D gene: .; CDR3 protein: CSARDSGGGHTDTQYF; CDR3 DNA: TGCAGTGCTAGAGATAGTGGGGGGGGGCACACAGATACGCAGTATTTT
V gene: TRBV7-9; clone size: few; J gene: TRBJ1-4; D gene: .; CDR3 protein: CASSRRQLEKLFF; CDR3 DNA: TGTGCCAGCAGCCGCCGACAGCTGGAAAAACTGTTTTTT
V gene: TRBV2; clone size: .; J gene: TRBJ1-1; D gene: TRBD1; CDR3 protein: CASLDRGHSEAFF; CDR3 DNA: TGTGCCAGCCTGGACAGGGGGCACTCTGAAGCTTTCTTT
V gene: TRBV9; clone size: .; J gene: TRBJ1-5; D gene: TRBD1; CDR3 protein: CASSAIPPGQINQPQHF; CDR3 DNA: TGTGCCAGCAGCGCCATTCCCCCGGGACAGATCAATCAGCCCCAGCATTTT
V gene: TRBV20-1; clone size: .; J gene: TRBJ1-6; D gene: .; CDR3 protein: CSARGGGGQVGSPLHF; CDR3 DNA: TGCAGTGCTAGAGGGGGGGGGGGGCAAGTGGGTTCACCCCTCCACTTT
V gene: TRBV19; clone size: .; J gene: TRBJ1-5; D gene: .; CDR3 protein: CAREGNQPQHF; CDR3 DNA: TGTGCCAGGGAAGGCAATCAGCCCCAGCATTTT
V gene: TRBV5-1; clone size: .; J gene: TRBJ2-3; D gene: .; CDR3 protein: CASSQGTEGLTDTQYF; CDR3 DNA: TGCGCCAGCAGCCAAGGGACGGAGGGTCTTACAGATACGCAGTATTTT
V gene: TRBV5-1; clone size: many; J gene: TRBJ2-1; D gene: .; CDR3 protein: CASSAASTYNEQFF; CDR3 DNA: TGCGCCAGCAGCGCTGCCTCAACCTACAATGAGCAGTTCTTC
V gene: TRBV7-2; clone size: many; J gene: TRBJ1-2; D gene: .; CDR3 protein: CASRGTDYGYTF; CDR3 DNA: TGTGCCAGCAGAGGGACGGATTATGGCTACACCTTC
V gene: TRBV4-1; clone size: .; J gene: TRBJ2-5; D gene: TRBD2; CDR3 protein: CASSQGLAGWETQYF; CDR3 DNA: TGCGCCAGCAGCCAAGGGCTAGCGGGCTGGGAGACCCAGTACTTC
V gene: TRBV5-1; clone size: once; J gene: TRBJ2-1; D gene: .; CDR3 protein: CASSRSVPTYNEQFF; CDR3 DNA: TGCGCCAGCAGCCGCAGCGTCCCTACCTACAATGAGCAGTTCTTC
V gene: TRBV25-1; clone size: few; J gene: TRBJ1-1; D gene: .; CDR3 protein: CASSERKGGAEAFF; CDR3 DNA: TGTGCCAGCAGTGAACGGAAGGGTGGGGCTGAAGCTTTCTTT
V gene: TRBV28; clone size: .; J gene: TRBJ2-7; D gene: .; CDR3 protein: CASSHDRPYEQYF; CDR3 DNA: TGTGCCAGCAGCCACGACAGGCCCTACGAGCAGTACTTC
V gene: TRBV25-1; clone size: .; J gene: TRBJ2-5; D gene: .; CDR3 protein: CASSAKQGFETQYF; CDR3 DNA: TGTGCCAGCAGTGCAAAACAGGGATTTGAGACCCAGTACTTC
V gene: TRBV6-1; clone size: many; J gene: TRBJ2-7; D gene: .; CDR3 protein: CASGEQARSSYEQYF; CDR3 DNA: TGTGCCAGCGGAGAACAGGCCAGGAGCTCCTACGAGCAGTACTTC
V gene: TRBV20-1; clone size: few; J gene: TRBJ1-2; D gene: .; CDR3 protein: CSAQSGGYGYTF; CDR3 DNA: TGCAGTGCCCAAAGCGGGGGGTATGGCTACACCTTC
V gene: TRBV7-8; clone size: many; J gene: TRBJ2-1; D gene: .; CDR3 protein: CASSLGPGTYNEQFF; CDR3 DNA: TGTGCCAGCAGCCTCGGTCCGGGGACCTACAATGAGCAGTTCTTC
V gene: TRBV12-3/TRBV12-4; clone size: many; J gene: TRBJ2-7; D gene: .; CDR3 protein: CASGLSLTISYEQYF; CDR3 DNA: TGTGCCAGCGGTTTGAGCCTAACTATCTCCTACGAGCAGTACTTC